This T cell receptor (beta chain) was obtained from a study of T cells in Graves' hyperthyroidism and ophthalmopathy. Using RNA transcripts as the source, TCR beta CDR3 regions were amplified. HTBI primers were employed in a first-round RT-PCR of the TCR CDR3. TCRdb called the multiplex PCR reads again in MiXCR, with one record for every CDR3 protein. The profile covers nearly 600,000 distinct CDR3 sequences, with around 14% appearing a single time and roughly 5.7% taken by the ten largest. Hyperthyroidism, newly diagnosed and lasting under 2 months, affected patients aged 18 to 65. The CDR3 has 13 residues. Per germline, CDR1 LNHDA and CDR2 SQIVND (reference sequence). V gave up 3 bases and J gave up 5 bases, with 10 bases separating them. This clonotype has at least ten counts.

The specimen sequenced was blood. V usage is TRBV19 and J usage is TRBJ1-1; TRBD1 might be the D (5 bases). The origin of this receptor is a woman in her twenties or thirties with Graves' hyperthyroidism that later progressed to Graves' ophthalmopathy. CDR3 in DNA: TGTGCCAGTAGTATGCAGGGTTGGACTGAAGCTTTCTTT. Translating it yields CASSMQGWTEAFF.